The rows below give T cell receptor beta chains drawn from one sample of a study of shared clonotypes between healthy human individuals. Some clones are missing from TCRdb's copy, which holds only in-frame ones; the method was immunoSEQ multiplex PCR. In the table there are about 1 million clones, approximately 72% of which are singletons. Input material: memory CD4+ T cells sorted from blood. The receptors originated from a man aged 18 to 30 in good health. The CDR3 runs from the conserved cysteine through the conserved F or W. D genes are given only for firm matches. Clone size is given for some rows only: seen once, a few or many times, or a class if the clone is expanded.

abundance	v_gene	d_gene	j_gene	CDR3aa	CDR3nt
NA	TRBV19	NA	TRBJ2-7	CASSSTRFMEQYF	TGTGCCAGTAGTAGTACTCGCTTCATGGAGCAGTACTTC
NA	TRBV10-3	NA	TRBJ1-6	CAISESQGMGSPLHF	TGTGCCATCAGTGAGTCGCAAGGGATGGGTTCACCCCTCCACTTT
NA	TRBV10-1	NA	TRBJ2-2	CASSESLGGELFF	TGCGCCAGCAGTGAGTCCTTGGGCGGGGAGCTGTTTTTT
NA	TRBV7-2	NA	TRBJ1-1	CASSFGGLSPQNTEAFF	TGTGCCAGCAGCTTTGGGGGGCTATCCCCCCAGAACACTGAAGCTTTCTTT
NA	TRBV29-1	NA	TRBJ1-1	CSVEDQGRTEAFF	TGCAGCGTTGAAGATCAGGGTCGGACTGAAGCTTTCTTT
NA	TRBV5-1	NA	TRBJ1-4	CASSYTGRGTNEKLFF	TGCGCCAGCAGCTATACCGGGAGGGGAACTAATGAAAAACTGTTTTTT
once	TRBV6-5	NA	TRBJ1-5	CASHHGNQPQHF	TGTGCCAGCCATCACGGGAATCAGCCCCAGCATTTT
NA	TRBV7-9	NA	TRBJ1-1	CASSSANRENTEAFF	TGTGCCAGCAGCTCGGCAAACAGGGAGAACACTGAAGCTTTCTTT
NA	TRBV11-2	NA	TRBJ2-3	CASSLGGGQDTQYF	TGTGCCAGCAGCTTAGGAGGGGGGCAAGATACGCAGTATTTT
NA	TRBV5-4	TRBD1	TRBJ2-7	CASGYRGSFEQYF	TGTGCCAGCGGGTACAGGGGTAGTTTCGAGCAGTACTTC
NA	TRBV13	NA	TRBJ2-3	CASTRVGGASDTQYF	TGTGCCAGCACTCGGGTGGGGGGCGCATCTGATACGCAGTATTTT
NA	TRBV2	NA	TRBJ1-2	CASSETLWGAGYGYTF	TGTGCCAGCAGTGAAACTCTCTGGGGGGCCGGCTATGGCTACACCTTC
NA	TRBV6-5	NA	TRBJ1-6	CASMQGTYNSPLHF	TGTGCCAGCATGCAGGGGACCTATAATTCACCCCTCCACTTT
NA	TRBV18	NA	TRBJ1-2	CATSDVNYGYTF	TGTGCCACCTCCGACGTAAACTATGGCTACACCTTC
NA	TRBV2	TRBD1	TRBJ2-1	CASRKGPGQGVEFF	TGTGCCAGCAGGAAAGGACCGGGACAGGGAGTAGAGTTCTTC
NA	TRBV7-2	NA	TRBJ1-4	CASSRYGTNEKLFF	TGTGCCAGCAGCCGATATGGAACGAACGAAAAACTGTTTTTT
few	TRBV10-1	NA	TRBJ2-7	CASSEGVLLEQYF	TGCGCCAGCAGTGAAGGGGTCCTCCTCGAGCAGTACTTC
NA	TRBV7-8	TRBD2	TRBJ2-1	CASSPPTSGSYNEQFF	TGTGCCAGCAGCCCCCCGACTAGCGGCTCCTACAATGAGCAGTTCTTC